The sequence of this TCR beta chain was determined in a study of T-cell reconstitution after alpha-beta-depleted transplantation in children. This clonotype was recorded a few times. The library targeted TCRbeta and was prepared with unique molecular identifiers. TCRdb redid the calling of the PCR reads with MiXCR, one entry per CDR3 protein. The sample includes approximately 640,000 distinct CDR3 sequences, around a sixth of them seen just once. Trimming stripped 0 bases from V and 10 bases from J, with 15 bases between. The length of the CDR3 is 14 residues. Germline V gene data show CDR1 as DFQATT and CDR2 as SNEGSKA (reference sequence).

Sequencing was performed on PBMCs from the stem cell graft donor, taken from the stem cell graft. The sequence came from a human donor who donated a stem cell graft to a child with acute myeloid leukemia. V and J are TRBV20-1 and TRBJ1-4; D may be TRBD1 (6 bases). As DNA, the CDR3 is TGCAGTGCTAGAGAGCTCCGGGGGCAGGGAAAACTGTTTTTT. Translated: CSARELRGQGKLFF.